This TCR beta chain originates from a study of T-cell memory formation after mild COVID-19. V was pared by 7 bases and J by 5 bases, with 8 bases between. Germline CDR1 reads MNHEY; CDR2 reads SVGAGI. This CDR3 is built from 12 residues. TCRalpha and TCRbeta libraries used 5'RACE with constant-segment primers and UMIs. Each CDR3 protein is one row after TCRdb ran MiXCR on the 5' RACE reads. This table has a few hundred thousand distinct CDR3 sequences, under 20% appearing once. A note on this clonotype: Its antigen is unidentified.

Findings of the study overall: Nothing confirmed that second-wave clones peaking on day 37 were specific for SARS-CoV-2. CD4/CD8 balance held among clones contracting day 15 to 85, and later expanders leaned CD4+.

The clonotype was recovered from a man aged 18 to 29 who had mild COVID-19 (a few samples of this study predate the infection). Cell type and time point are not known. V gene TRBV6-5 combines with J gene TRBJ2-2, with D tentatively TRBD1 (5 bases). The sample taken for sequencing was PBMCs or a T cell subset sorted from them (not recorded which). The CDR3 coding sequence is TGTGCCAGCAAAGGGGATACCGGGGAGCTGTTTTTT. Its protein is CASKGDTGELFF.